These T cell receptor beta chains were read from a single sample in a study of human T cells and chemical hapten exposure. A single record per CDR3 protein comes from TCRdb applying MiXCR to the RACE reads. Of about 80,000 distinct CDR3 sequences in the sample, less than 15% were seen once. The sequencing used whole blood, collected in connection with sensitization to the hapten diphenylcyclopropenone (DPC). These receptors all stem from a woman aged 45-65 years with alopecia areata. Some clones in this sample may be carry-over from other donors' samples. The CDR3 runs from the conserved cysteine through the conserved F or W. A D gene is named only where the DNA matches it firmly. Rows may omit the clone size; those that give it use once, few, many or a size class.

few,TRBJ2-3,-,TRBV7-2,TGTGCCAGCAGCTTAGTCGTGACAGAGGCGCAGTATTTT,CASSLVVTEAQYF
-,TRBJ2-5,-,TRBV9,TGTGCCAGCAGCGTAGCTATTGGAACAGTAGTATCGGAGACCCAGTACTTC,CASSVAIGTVVSETQYF
-,TRBJ2-5,-,TRBV29-1,TGCAGCGTTGTTCGAACCGAAAAAGAGACCCAGTACTTC,CSVVRTEKETQYF
-,TRBJ1-1,TRBD1,TRBV27,TGTGCCAGCAGGATAGGGACAGGGGGAGATACTGAAGCTTTCTTT,CASRIGTGGDTEAFF
-,TRBJ1-2,TRBD1,TRBV19,TGTGCCAGTACATGGGGACAGCACTATGGCTACACCTTC,CASTWGQHYGYTF
-,TRBJ2-7,TRBD1,TRBV7-2,TGTGCCAGCAGCTTAGGGACAGGGAAATCCTACGAGCAGTACTTC,CASSLGTGKSYEQYF
few,TRBJ2-5,TRBD1,TRBV6-2/TRBV6-3,TGTGCCAGCACCACCTGGGGGACAGGGCAAGAGACCCAGTACTTC,CASTTWGTGQETQYF
few,TRBJ2-7,-,TRBV20-1,TGCAGTGCTAGTCCCAACTGGTCTTACGAGCAGTACTTC,CSASPNWSYEQYF
-,TRBJ1-2,TRBD1,TRBV15,TGTGCCACCAGCAAAGGACAGGGAGGCAATGGCTACACCTTC,CATSKGQGGNGYTF
many,TRBJ2-1,TRBD2,TRBV20-1,TGCAGTGCTAACATAGCGGGAGGGCCGAATGAGCAGTTCTTC,CSANIAGGPNEQFF
-,TRBJ1-1,TRBD1,TRBV7-9,TGTGCCAGCAGCTTAGGGGACAGTAGCGGCACTGAAGCTTTCTTT,CASSLGDSSGTEAFF
many,TRBJ1-6,TRBD1,TRBV12-3/TRBV12-4,TGTGCCAGCAGGCCCCGACAGGGAAACTCACCCCTCCACTTT,CASRPRQGNSPLHF
once,TRBJ2-1,TRBD2,TRBV7-2,TGTGCCAGCAGCTTACTGGTAGCGGGGAACAATGAGCAGTTCTTC,CASSLLVAGNNEQFF
-,TRBJ2-3,TRBD2,TRBV11-3,TGTGCCAGCAGCTTAGGGCTAGCGGGGAACACAGATACGCAGTATTTT,CASSLGLAGNTDTQYF
few,TRBJ2-2,TRBD1,TRBV19,TGTGCCAGCAGTGGTTACAGGGGGAACACCGGGGAGCTGTTTTTT,CASSGYRGNTGELFF
few,TRBJ2-4,TRBD2,TRBV12-3/TRBV12-4,TGTGCCAGCCTCGGCGGGAGGGCCGGGTCGGCCAAAAACATTCAGTACTTC,CASLGGRAGSAKNIQYF
-,TRBJ2-3,-,TRBV27,TGTGCCAGCAGTTTTTACTTCGGAGGGAAGGGGGGTACGCAGTATTTT,CASSFYFGGKGGTQYF
few,TRBJ2-2,-,TRBV29-1,TGCAGCGCGGGAATGAACACCGGGGAGCTGTTTTTT,CSAGMNTGELFF
many,TRBJ1-2,TRBD1,TRBV27,TGTGCCAGCAGTCAAAGACAGGGTAGTCACTATGGCTACACCTTC,CASSQRQGSHYGYTF
-,TRBJ1-2,-,TRBV20-1,TGCAGTGCTAGTCTTCCAGGCAGGGGAGATGGCTACACCTTC,CSASLPGRGDGYTF
many,TRBJ2-5,TRBD2,TRBV20-1,TGCAGTGCTAGGGGCCTAGCGGGAGGGCAAGCCCAGTACTTC,CSARGLAGGQAQYF
medium-sized,TRBJ2-3,TRBD2,TRBV9,TGTGCCAGCAGCCTAGCGGGGAGCACAGATACGCAGTATTTT,CASSLAGSTDTQYF
few,TRBJ2-1,TRBD1,TRBV29-1,TGCAGCGTTGAATATAGACAGGGTCTAAATGAGCAGTTCTTC,CSVEYRQGLNEQFF
-,TRBJ2-7,TRBD1,TRBV10-3,TGTGCCATCAGCCTTAAAGGGACAGGGTACGAGCAGTACTTC,CAISLKGTGYEQYF
many,TRBJ1-2,TRBD1,TRBV20-1,TGCAGTGCTAGAGATCTGGGACAGGGGAACTATGGCTACACCTTC,CSARDLGQGNYGYTF
few,TRBJ2-1,TRBD2,TRBV11-2,TGTGCCAGCAGCCCGAGTTTTGTCGGGAGGTACCATGAGCAGTTCTTC,CASSPSFVGRYHEQFF
many,TRBJ2-7,-,TRBV7-6,TGTGCCAGCAGCTTAGTGGTTCTGGGGGACGAGCAGTACTTC,CASSLVVLGDEQYF
-,TRBJ2-2,TRBD2,TRBV18,TGTGCCAGCTCACCGACTAGCGCTTCGAACACCGGGGAGCTGTTTTTT,CASSPTSASNTGELFF
-,TRBJ1-2,-,TRBV19,TGTGCCAGCGGCGGGTTCGCGAACTATGGCTACACCTTC,CASGGFANYGYTF
-,TRBJ2-2,-,TRBV7-7,TGTGCCAGCAGCTTAGTGGACAGCCCCTACACCGGGGAGCTGTTTTTT,CASSLVDSPYTGELFF
few,TRBJ1-2,-,TRBV20-1,TGCAGTGCTAGGGCAACGGACAGCTACTTTTTAAACTATGGCTACACCTTC,CSARATDSYFLNYGYTF